These 9 T cell receptor beta chains came from one sample sequenced in a study of long-term antiretroviral therapy in people with HIV. Researchers ran immunoSEQ v3.0 at survey level. Generated by immunoSEQ multiplex PCR, the TCRdb table keeps only in-frame clones and is missing some. The sample has 15,000 to 20,000 clones; 76% are singletons. The material sequenced was unsorted PBMCs, taken 0.5 years before starting antiretroviral therapy. The source is a woman aged 45-65 years with HIV.

This chain uses TRBV9 with TRBJ1-3; 10 nucleotides line up with TRBD1. V lost 4 bases to trimming and J lost 1 base; unmatched junction nucleotides: 8. The CDR3 sequence is 17 residues long. CDR1 and CDR2 (germline): SGDLS, YYNGEE. The CDR3 reads CASSLEGQGLSGNTIYF. DNA for the CDR3: TGTGCCAGCAGCCTCGAGGGACAGGGGCTATCTGGAAACACCATATATTTT.

The chain employs TRBV7-2 and TRBJ2-3; TRBD2 matches 12 bases. The ends lost 5 bases at V and 6 bases at J; junction bases unmatched: 9. CDR1 SGHTA and CDR2 FQGNSA come from the germline V gene. This CDR3 has 16 amino acids. The CDR3, as DNA: TGTGCCAGCAGCGCACTAGCGGGGGGACCACATGATACGCAGTATTTT. It translates to CASSALAGGPHDTQYF.

The chain links TRBV11-2 to TRBJ2-5; tentative D call: TRBD1 (5 bases). The CDR3 extends over 13 amino acids. With 4 bases removed from V and 3 bases from J, the gap between germline ends came to 9 bases. Germline CDR1 reads SGHAT; CDR2 reads FQNNGV. The CDR3 DNA reads as TGTGCCAGCAGCTGGACAACGGAAGAGACCCAGTACTTC. It yields the protein CASSWTTEETQYF.

The chain employs TRBV30 and TRBJ1-6, with D possibly being TRBD1 (6 bases). The length of the CDR3 is 15 residues. V lost 3 bases to trimming and J lost 3 bases, with 12 bases between them. In germline, CDR1 is GTSNPN, CDR2 SVGIG (reference sequence). The CDR3 DNA sequence: TGTGCCTGGAGAGCTAGGGACAACTATAATTCACCCCTCCACTTT. Translated: CAWRARDNYNSPLHF.

The chain couples TRBV2 to TRBJ1-6; D remains ambiguous. This CDR3 has 13 residues. Germline CDR1 is SNHLY and CDR2 is FYNNEI. V was pared by 10 bases and J by 9 bases, with 16 bases between. CDR3 in amino acids: CATRLEGGSPLHF. As DNA, the CDR3 is TGTGCCACGCGGTTGGAGGGTGGTTCACCCCTCCACTTT. Supplemented by reference TRBV2 and TRBJ1-6, the full variable domain reads EPEVTQTPSHQVTQMGQEVILRCVPISNHLYFYWYRQILGQKVEFLVSFYNNEISEKSEIFDDQFSVERPDGSNFTLKIRSTKLEDSAMYFCATRLEGGSPLHFGNGTRLTVT.

The chain uses TRBV2 and TRBJ2-1; 7 positions agree with TRBD2. In germline, CDR1 is SNHLY, CDR2 FYNNEI. V trimming: 3 bases; J trimming: 6 bases; junction bases outside the gene matches: 8. The CDR3 runs to 15 residues. The CDR3 DNA is TGTGCCAGCAGTGATGGGACTCGGGAGGTCAATGAGCAGTTCTTC. Encoded protein: CASSDGTREVNEQFF.

The chain employs TRBV28 and TRBJ1-6, with 8 bases aligning to TRBD1. The ends lost 5 bases at V and 3 bases at J; junction bases unmatched: 24. The CDR3 runs 22 residues. Germline V lookup: CDR1 MDHEN, CDR2 SYDVKM. The DNA of the CDR3 is TGTGCCAGCAGTATAGTCCTCGGGGGGCCTGGGGCAGGGGGCTTCTATAATTCACCCCTCCACTTT. Its protein is CASSIVLGGPGAGGFYNSPLHF.

The V call is TRBV7-8, the J call TRBJ2-3, with unresolved D. Trimming took 5 bases from V and 10 from J, leaving 13 bases between them. The CDR3 contains 12 residues. Per the germline V gene, CDR1 is SGHVS and CDR2 is FQNEAQ. Here the CDR3 reads CASSPSLRSQYF. CDR3 DNA sequence: TGTGCCAGCAGCCCCTCCCTGAGGTCGCAGTATTTT.

This chain uses TRBV18 with TRBJ1-6, with TRBD1 matching over 10 bases. V shed 6 bases and J 7 bases; nucleotides not matched to a gene: 3. The CDR3 covers 14 residues. CDR1 is KGHSH and CDR2 is LQKENI in the germline V gene. CDR3 in DNA: TGTGCCAGCTCGTCGGACAGGGGGAATTCACCCCTCCACTTT. This translates into CASSSDRGNSPLHF.